The present entry profiles one T cell receptor beta chain with its context. V lost 2 bases, J lost 0 bases, and 17 bases lay in between. Germline-derived CDR1 and CDR2 are SQVTM and ANQGSEA. There are 16 residues in the CDR3. The data originate from a study of response to subunit inactivated influenza vaccine. One entry per CDR3 protein, called by TCRdb with MiXCR from the RT-PCR reads. The sample contains 300,000 to 350,000 distinct CDR3 sequences, around 22% of which appear only once. The starting material was PBMCs from blood, obtained approximately 20 months after vaccination. The TCR originated in a man aged 50-75 years who received an inactivated influenza vaccine. The chain couples TRBV29-1 to TRBJ2-7, with D perhaps TRBD2 (6 bases). For the CDR3, the DNA is TGCAGCGTTGAACTACCGGGCGGAGGGGCCTCCTACGAGCAGTACTTC. Encoded protein: CSVELPGGGASYEQYF.